This TCR beta chain appears in the sequencing data of a study of T-cell reconstitution after alpha-beta-depleted transplantation in children. At least ten counts were recorded for this clonotype. No antigen is known for it. General observations from the study: Several hundred expanded graft clones reportedly gave rise to the alpha-beta T cells present about two months after transplant. Newly produced T cells mostly accounted for T-cell counts and diversity one year post-transplant.

The junction had 8 bases not matched to a gene; V was cut back by 5 bases and J by 8 bases. This CDR3 is 15 amino acids long. Germline lookup yields CDR1 SGHTA and CDR2 FQGTGA. As it was prepared, the TCRbeta library received unique molecular identifiers. TCRdb called the PCR reads again in MiXCR, with one record for every CDR3 protein. Of 600,000 to 700,000 distinct CDR3 sequences listed, roughly 14% were seen once; the top ten hold roughly 0.84%. This clonotype was sampled from a girl aged 2 to 10 with congenital amegakaryocytic thrombocytopenia, due to receive a stem cell transplant. The sample in question was PBMCs, obtained before TCRalphabeta/CD19-depleted stem cell transplant. The V gene is TRBV7-3, the J gene TRBJ2-1; 11 nucleotides agree with TRBD1. The CDR3 DNA is TGTGCCAGCAGCGGGCGGACAGGGGGCAGAGATGAGCAGTTCTTC. It translates to CASSGRTGGRDEQFF.